This TCR beta chain was documented in a study of control samples from healthy donors and cancer patients. With V trimmed by 4 bases and J by 7 bases, 18 bases remained unmatched. Germline V gene sequence: CDR1 SGHRS, CDR2 YFSETQ. The length of the CDR3 is 20 residues. The protocol was immunoSEQ multiplex PCR, while the TCRdb copy is restricted to in-frame clones and leaves out a portion. Among about 88,000 clones, 85% to 95% were seen once, and the ten largest hold 6.5% to 9.5%. This sequence originates from a young man in good health. This sequence joins TRBV5-1 and TRBJ2-2; 14 nucleotides agree with TRBD2. The specimen was blood. The CDR3 protein is CASSHGDPGLAGVLHGELFF. In DNA, the CDR3 is TGCGCCAGCAGCCACGGCGACCCGGGACTAGCGGGAGTACTGCACGGGGAGCTGTTTTTT.